This T cell receptor beta chain was captured in a study of CXCR3 chemokines and chemotherapy response in bladder cancer. The CDR3 consists of 14 residues. Germline lookup yields CDR1 MGHRA and CDR2 YSYEKL. V lost 0 bases and J 2 bases, leaving 6 bases between the germline ends. MiXCR, applied by TCRdb to the PCR reads, yields one record per CDR3 protein. The table shows 5,000 to 6,500 distinct CDR3 sequences, with roughly 14% occurring only once. This clonotype was observed many times. The specimen was taken from a patient whose treatment included neoadjuvant chemotherapy. The TCR comes from a human donor with bladder cancer that responded to neoadjuvant chemotherapy. The rearrangement links TRBV4-1 to TRBJ2-3; D remains unclear. As DNA, the CDR3 is TGCGCCAGCAGCCAAGATAGTGCCACAGATACGCAGTATTTT. This gives the protein CASSQDSATDTQYF.